Described below is a single T cell receptor beta chain sequence and its context. Seattle patients were enrolled while actively infected and followed longitudinally. The data were obtained in a study of blood T cell repertoires in COVID-19. Study at large: COVID-19 samples collected from the United States, Italy and Spain covered acute and convalescent phases. T cells, B-cell-depleted T cells, or PBMCs provided the cDNA or gDNA that served as material.

In the original workflow: From reference gene primer amplification, estimates of nucleated cell counts were derived. TCRdb keeps only in-frame clones here, not all; method: immunoSEQ multiplex PCR. The V and J calls and clone size are taken from that table; D and trimming were inferred from the DNA. This sample has 150,000 to 200,000 clones, with more than 80% found just once. V lost 4 bases to trimming and J lost 0 bases, with 15 bases between them. There are 16 residues in the CDR3. Germline-derived CDR1 and CDR2 are KGHSH and LQKENI. This clonotype was sampled from a woman in her sixties or seventies with COVID-19, enrolled during active disease. The specimen sequenced was peripheral blood. The chain joins TRBV18 to TRBJ1-1, with D possibly matching TRBD1 (6 bases). CDR3 nucleotide sequence: TGTGCCAGCTCACTCTTCCGACAGGACATGAACACTGAAGCTTTCTTT. It yields the protein CASSLFRQDMNTEAFF. The full variable domain, its missing parts supplied by reference TRBV18 and TRBJ1-1, is NAGVMQNPRHLVRRRGQEARLRCSPMKGHSHVYWYRQLPEEGLKFMVYLQKENIIDESGMPKERFSAEFPKEGPSILRIQQVVRGDSAAYFCASSLFRQDMNTEAFFGQGTRLTVV.